This TCR beta chain is from a study of blood T cell repertoires in COVID-19. Overall study: Samples of COVID-19 (acute and convalescent) were obtained from the United States, Italy and Spain. In each case, the material was cDNA or gDNA derived from T cells, B-cell-depleted T cells, or PBMCs.

Measured with immunoSEQ multiplex PCR; TCRdb has only the in-frame clones, and not every one. The data show around 340,000 clones, around 85% seen once. Participants' own reports of clinical history determined their cohort assignment. The germline V gene encodes CDR1 SGHRS and CDR2 YFSETQ. Trimming cost V 0 bases and J 13 bases; bases outside gene matches: 13. The CDR3 totals 15 residues. The specimen sequenced was PBMCs or T cells enriched from blood (not recorded which). The rearrangement uses TRBV5-1 and TRBJ1-2; 9 positions match TRBD1. The TCR comes from a woman in her thirties or forties with acute COVID-19. CDR3 in DNA: TGCGCCAGCAGCTTGGATTCGGGACAGGGCTACGATGCCACCTTC. Protein product: CASSLDSGQGYDATF.